These 11 T cell receptor beta chains originate from one sample sequenced in a study of shared clonotypes between healthy human individuals. TCRdb's copy holds only in-frame clones and misses some; the assay was immunoSEQ multiplex PCR. Here the sample spans about 2 million clones, roughly 94% being singletons. Terminally differentiated effector memory CD45RA+ cells were excluded by CCR7 positive selection of CD45RO-negative cells. Sequences were obtained from naive CD8+ T cells sorted from blood. The receptor source for this set is a man younger than 35 in good health.

The chain carries TRBV4-1 and TRBJ2-7; D gene uncertain. Trimming stripped 0 bases from V and 0 bases from J, with 9 bases between. From germline, CDR1 is MGHRA and CDR2 YSYEKL. The CDR3 totals 15 residues. In DNA, the CDR3 is TGCGCCAGCAGCCAAGAGGATCAGGCCTCCTACGAGCAGTACTTC. Encoded protein: CASSQEDQASYEQYF.

The V call is TRBV5-5, the J call TRBJ1-5, with a possible D match to TRBD1 (6 bases). The CDR3 consists of 15 residues. V was trimmed by 3 bases and J by 0 bases, leaving 10 bases between them. The germline gives CDR1 SGHKS, CDR2 YYEKEE (reference sequence). The CDR3 is CASSWTAYSNQPQHF. The CDR3 coding sequence is TGTGCCAGCAGCTGGACAGCTTATAGCAATCAGCCCCAGCATTTT.

J is TRBJ1-1 and V is TRBV27; no definite D call. Germline lookup yields CDR1 MNHEY and CDR2 SMNVEV (reference sequence). Between the trimmed V and J ends, which lost 0 bases and 8 bases, there was a span of 16 bases. The CDR3 contains 15 residues. The DNA for the CDR3 is TGTGCCAGCAGTTTATCTTATCTTGGAGGTTTCGAAGCTTTCTTT. Translation: CASSLSYLGGFEAFF.

This chain connects TRBV15 to TRBJ2-3; TRBD1 or TRBD2 may be the D gene (5 bases each). V gave up 4 bases and J gave up 1 base, with 18 bases separating them. The CDR3 length is 17 residues. Germline lookup yields CDR1 LNHNV and CDR2 YYDKDF (reference sequence). CDR3 residues: CATSTKAGTRGTDTQYF. CDR3 nucleotide sequence: TGTGCCACCAGCACGAAAGCCGGGACCAGGGGCACAGATACGCAGTATTTT.

The J gene is TRBJ2-7, the V gene TRBV11-2, with 10 bases lining up with TRBD2. Trimming took 7 bases from V and 5 from J; bases not matched to a gene: 11. The CDR3 consists of 15 residues. Germline V gives CDR1 SGHAT, CDR2 FQNNGV. The CDR3 region has the DNA TGTGCCAGCACACGCGGGAGCGGGAGGGACCACGAGCAGTACTTC. Its protein is CASTRGSGRDHEQYF. The full variable domain, completed using reference TRBV11-2 and TRBJ2-7, is EAGVAQSPRYKIIEKRQSVAFWCNPISGHATLYWYQQILGQGPKLLIQFQNNGVVDDSQLPKDRFSAERLKGVDSTLKIQPAKLEDSAVYLCASTRGSGRDHEQYFGPGTRLTVT.

The CDR3 loop reads CASSLELLAGDTGELFF. CDR3 in DNA: TGTGCCAGCAGCTTAGAGTTGCTAGCGGGTGATACCGGGGAGCTGTTTTTT. This chain uses TRBV11-2 with TRBJ2-2, with 8 bases lining up with TRBD2. V lost 0 bases to trimming and J lost 5 bases; unmatched junction nucleotides: 8. This CDR3 has 17 residues. CDR1 is SGHAT, CDR2 FQNNGV, per germline.

The chain is built from TRBV7-9 and TRBJ2-5, with D possibly TRBD2 on 6 matching bases. The DNA end favors TRBJ2-7, so the J call may be wrong. CDR1 and CDR2 (germline): SEHNR, FQNEAQ (reference sequence). The CDR3 extends over 13 amino acids. This CDR3 is CASRTEGAYEQYF. The CDR3 DNA reads TGTGCCAGCAGGACGGAGGGCGCATACGAGCAGTACTTC.

This chain links TRBV11-2 with TRBJ2-1, with D possibly TRBD2 on 6 matching bases. Germline-derived CDR1 and CDR2 are SGHAT and FQNNGV. V shed 3 bases and J shed 8 bases, with 17 bases lying between them. This CDR3 has 15 amino acids. For the CDR3, the DNA is TGTGCCAGCAGCTTGGAGGGACTGCCAACCGATGAGCAGTTCTTC. Amino acid sequence: CASSLEGLPTDEQFF.

The rearrangement links TRBV4-2 to TRBJ1-4; D possibly corresponds to TRBD1 (5 bases). V lost 0 bases and J 4 bases, leaving 12 bases between the germline ends. The CDR3 is 16 residues long. Looked up from germline, CDR1 is LGHNA and CDR2 is YNFKEQ. This chain's CDR3 is CASSQEGAGFNEKLFF. The CDR3 DNA reads TGTGCCAGCAGCCAAGAAGGGGCAGGATTTAATGAAAAACTGTTTTTT.

J is TRBJ1-1 and V is TRBV5-5, with a weak D call TRBD1 (6 bases). CDR3 size: 17 residues. The V gene lost 4 bases and the J gene lost 0 bases, with 19 bases spanning the gap. The V gene's germline CDR1 is SGHKS and CDR2 YYEKEE (reference sequence). CDR3 bases: TGTGCCAGCAGCCCCACCCACATAACAGGGATGAACACTGAAGCTTTCTTT. It specifies CASSPTHITGMNTEAFF. Together with reference TRBV5-5 and TRBJ1-1, the CDR3 gives the full variable domain: DAGVTQSPTHLIKTRGQQVTLRCSPISGHKSVSWYQQVLGQGPQFIFQYYEKEERGRGNFPDRFSARQFPNYSSELNVNALLLGDSALYLCASSPTHITGMNTEAFFGQGTRLTVV.

V and J are TRBV27 and TRBJ1-1; TRBD1 is a possible D gene (5 bases). Germline CDR1 and CDR2: MNHEY and SMNVEV (reference sequence). The CDR3 length is 12 residues. V lost 8 bases and J lost 1, with 8 bases in between. CDR3 loop: CASCGGNTEAFF. Written as DNA, the CDR3 is TGTGCCAGCTGTGGGGGGAACACTGAAGCTTTCTTT.